Below are 26 T cell receptor beta chains sequenced from a single sample in a study of OX40 agonist ivuxolimab in advanced cancers. Method: immunoSEQ multiplex PCR; TCRdb's copy keeps in-frame clones and lacks some. This sample has fewer than 85,000 clones, with around 73% found just once. Material: CD4+ or CD8+ T cells sorted from blood, obtained in a trial of the OX40 agonist ivuxolimab. Receptor source: an adult with an advanced solid tumor such as melanoma, head and neck, liver or kidney cancer.

This clone was observed a few times. V usage is TRBV6-6 and J usage is TRBJ2-6; D uncertain. The CDR3 is made up of 15 amino acids. From germline, CDR1 is MNHNY and CDR2 SVGAGI (reference sequence). V was shortened by 5 bases and J by 0 bases, with 8 bases between the two germline ends. CDR3 DNA: TGTGCCAGCAGTGCACATAGCTCTGGGGCCAACGTCCTGACTTTC. Translated: CASSAHSSGANVLTF.

The genes are TRBV5-6 and TRBJ2-7; D gene ambiguous. V was clipped by 3 bases and J by 1 base, with 8 bases between them. In germline, CDR1 is SGHDT, CDR2 YYEEEE. CDR3 size: 13 residues. CDR3 amino acids: CASSSYFSYEQYF. CDR3 nucleotides: TGTGCCAGCAGCTCCTACTTTTCCTACGAGCAGTACTTC.

The J gene is TRBJ2-5, the V gene TRBV18; a possible D gene is TRBD1 (6 bases). V lost 0 bases to trimming and J lost 5 bases, with 10 bases between them. Per the germline V gene, CDR1 is KGHSH and CDR2 is LQKENI. This CDR3 contains 14 residues. In nucleotides, the CDR3 is TGTGCCAGCTCACCACCGTCACAGGGCGAGACCCAGTACTTC. Translated: CASSPPSQGETQYF.

A single count supports this clone. The chain employs TRBV18 and TRBJ2-7; D remains unclear. In germline, CDR1 is KGHSH, CDR2 LQKENI. Trimming took 2 bases from V and 0 from J, leaving 5 bases between them. The CDR3 has 13 amino acids. The CDR3 DNA sequence: TGTGCCAGCTCACCATCGACCTCCTACGAGCAGTACTTC. Protein: CASSPSTSYEQYF.

CDR3 in amino acids: CASSLAASSYEQYF. The DNA for the CDR3 is TGTGCCAGCAGCTTAGCAGCTAGCTCCTACGAGCAGTACTTC. J is TRBJ2-7 and V is TRBV7-2; unclear D gene. The V end lost 0 bases, the J end lost 0 bases, and 6 bases lay between the germline ends. Germline CDR1 and CDR2: SGHTA and FQGNSA. This CDR3 spans 14 amino acids.

The chain couples TRBV12-5 to TRBJ2-5; 10 bases are shared with TRBD2. V was pared by 4 bases and J by 6 bases, with 5 bases of the junction left unmatched. The length of the CDR3 is 14 residues. CDR1 and CDR2 (germline): LGHNT, FRNRAP. Here the CDR3 DNA reads TGTGCTAGTGGTTCCAGCGGGGGGGGTCAGACCCAGTACTTC. Amino acid sequence: CASGSSGGGQTQYF.

This chain joins TRBV9 and TRBJ2-4, with D tentatively TRBD1 or TRBD2 (5 bases each). The germline V and J ends were trimmed by 3 bases and 12 bases, with 22 bases remaining between them. The CDR3 extends over 15 amino acids. CDR1 and CDR2 from the germline V gene are SGDLS and YYNGEE. As DNA, the CDR3 is TGTGCCAGCAGCGCCGGACCTACCGGGACGGAAAATCAGTACTTC. Translated: CASSAGPTGTENQYF.

The J gene is TRBJ2-2, the V gene TRBV6-5; perhaps TRBD1 as D (5 bases). V was pared by 4 bases and J by 4 bases, with 16 bases between. In germline, CDR1 is MNHEY, CDR2 SVGAGI. The CDR3 is 16 residues long. The CDR3 spells CASSSLDKVFTGELFF. The CDR3 DNA reads TGTGCCAGCAGTTCCCTGGACAAGGTTTTCACCGGGGAGCTGTTTTTT.

The chain joins TRBV18 to TRBJ2-5; tentative D call: TRBD1 (5 bases). Germline CDR1 and CDR2: KGHSH and LQKENI. V shed 2 bases and J shed 2 bases, with 9 bases lying between them. This CDR3 comprises 14 residues. The CDR3 loop is CASSPGQGQETQYF. The CDR3 DNA sequence: TGTGCCAGCTCACCAGGGCAGGGACAAGAGACCCAGTACTTC.

Only a few counts were recorded for this clone. V gene TRBV15 combines with J gene TRBJ2-5, with D unclear. This CDR3 region has 13 residues. V shed 1 base and J shed 5 bases, with 8 bases lying between them. Germline assignment: CDR1 LNHNV and CDR2 YYDKDF (reference sequence). CDR3 bases: TGTGCCACCAGCAGAGGGGTAAGGGAGACCCAGTACTTC. Translation: CATSRGVRETQYF.

V and J are TRBV6-5 and TRBJ1-4; possibly TRBD1 for D (5 bases). Trimming stripped 2 bases from V and 5 bases from J, with 9 bases between. The CDR3 is made up of 14 amino acids. The germline V gene encodes CDR1 MNHEY and CDR2 SVGAGI. The CDR3 reads CASSYDSLNEKLFF. The DNA of the CDR3 is TGTGCCAGCAGTTACGACAGCTTGAATGAAAAACTGTTTTTT.

The J gene is TRBJ1-1, the V gene TRBV5-1, with TRBD1 matching over 7 bases. Germline CDR1 and CDR2: SGHRS and YFSETQ. The CDR3 runs 14 residues. Trimming removed 2 bases from V and 4 bases from J; junction bases left unmatched: 5. CDR3 loop: CASSFLTGSTEAFF. CDR3 nucleotides: TGCGCCAGCAGCTTCTTGACAGGGAGCACTGAAGCTTTCTTT. The whole variable domain, filled in from reference TRBV5-1 and TRBJ1-1, reads KAGVTQTPRYLIKTRGQQVTLSCSPISGHRSVSWYQQTPGQGLQFLFEYFSETQRNKGNFPGRFSGRQFSNSRSEMNVSTLELGDSALYLCASSFLTGSTEAFFGQGTRLTVV.

V and J are TRBV14 and TRBJ1-4, with a weak D call TRBD1 (5 bases). With 5 bases removed from V and 3 bases from J, the gap between germline ends came to 13 bases. The CDR3 length is 15 residues. CDR1 and CDR2 (germline): SGHDN, FVKESK. The CDR3 region is CASSSYTGANEKLFF. The CDR3 nucleotides read TGTGCCAGCAGCTCCTATACAGGAGCTAATGAAAAACTGTTTTTT. The full variable domain, its missing parts supplied by reference TRBV14 and TRBJ1-4, is EAGVTQFPSHSVIEKGQTVTLRCDPISGHDNLYWYRRVMGKEIKFLLHFVKESKQDESGMPNNRFLAERTGGTYSTLKVQPAELEDSGVYFCASSSYTGANEKLFFGSGTQLSVL.

This chain uses TRBV7-8 with TRBJ1-1; D is ambiguous. The CDR3 is 11 residues long. CDR1 is SGHVS, CDR2 FQNEAQ, per germline. The germline V and J ends were trimmed by 4 bases and 2 bases, with 2 bases remaining between them. The CDR3 loop reads CASSSNTEAFF. In DNA, the CDR3 is TGTGCCAGCAGCTCAAACACTGAAGCTTTCTTT.

The genes are TRBV27 and TRBJ2-7; possible D gene TRBD2, 5 bases. This CDR3 comprises 15 residues. Germline CDR1 and CDR2: MNHEY and SMNVEV (reference sequence). Trimming took 5 bases from V and 1 from J, leaving 15 bases between them. The CDR3 reads CASSQADGGSYEQYF. CDR3 sequence (DNA): TGTGCCAGCAGTCAAGCGGACGGTGGGTCCTACGAGCAGTACTTC.

The genes are TRBV19 and TRBJ2-3; a possible D gene is TRBD2 (6 bases). Trimming stripped 5 bases from V and 0 bases from J, with 15 bases between. Germline lookup yields CDR1 LNHDA and CDR2 SQIVND (reference sequence). The CDR3 totals 16 residues. Written as DNA, the CDR3 is TGTGCCAGTAGTCCAAAGACTAGAACTAGCACAGATACGCAGTATTTT. This encodes CASSPKTRTSTDTQYF.

The chain couples TRBV29-1 to TRBJ1-5; D remains ambiguous. The germline V and J ends were trimmed by 4 bases and 0 bases, with 10 bases remaining between them. Germline V gives CDR1 SQVTM, CDR2 ANQGSEA. CDR3 length equals 14 residues. In nucleotides, the CDR3 is TGCAGCGTTGTAGTGACCGATAGCAATCAGCCCCAGCATTTT. Amino acids: CSVVVTDSNQPQHF.

V gene TRBV27 combines with J gene TRBJ1-5, with 7 bases matching TRBD1. Germline CDR1 is MNHEY and CDR2 is SMNVEV (reference sequence). V was clipped by 0 bases and J by 2 bases; unmatched bases: 4. The CDR3 extends over 16 amino acids. The CDR3 is CASSLSTGMGNQPQHF. Here the CDR3 DNA reads TGTGCCAGCAGTTTATCGACAGGGATGGGCAATCAGCCCCAGCATTTT.

This clone is medium-sized within its sample. The CDR3 region is CASSLEGQGYGYTF. CDR3 bases: TGTGCCAGCAGTTTGGAGGGACAGGGCTATGGCTACACCTTC. J is TRBJ1-2 and V is TRBV2; 9 bases fit TRBD1. The V gene end was trimmed by 5 bases and the J gene end by 4 bases; junction bases not matched to a gene: 5. Germline assignment: CDR1 SNHLY and CDR2 FYNNEI. This CDR3 comprises 14 residues.

This clone showed up just once. The chain is built from TRBV7-9 and TRBJ2-1; maybe TRBD1 (6 bases). Germline lookup yields CDR1 SEHNR and CDR2 FQNEAQ (reference sequence). This CDR3 is built from 12 residues. Trimming took 4 bases from V and 9 from J, leaving 10 bases between them. This CDR3 is CASSYNRVEQFF. The CDR3 DNA is TGTGCCAGCAGCTATAACAGGGTTGAGCAGTTCTTC. Full variable domain (missing parts from reference TRBV7-9 and TRBJ2-1): DTGVSQNPRHKITKRGQNVTFRCDPISEHNRLYWYRQTLGQGPEFLTYFQNEAQLEKSRLLSDRFSAERPKGSFSTLEIQRTEQGDSAMYLCASSYNRVEQFFGPGTRLTVL.

This clone was picked up a small number of times. This chain connects TRBV2 to TRBJ2-7, with D possibly matching TRBD1 (6 bases). The CDR3 consists of 16 residues. The V gene lost 3 bases and the J gene lost 0 bases, with 15 bases spanning the gap. Germline V gene data show CDR1 as SNHLY and CDR2 as FYNNEI. This CDR3 reads CASSDSQQGFSYEQYF. CDR3 DNA sequence: TGTGCCAGCAGTGATTCCCAACAGGGTTTCTCCTACGAGCAGTACTTC.

V is TRBV6-1 and J is TRBJ2-7; 10 nucleotides line up with TRBD2. Germline CDR1 and CDR2: MNHNS and SASEGT. The CDR3 contains 15 residues. J gave up 3 bases and V 4 bases, and 6 bases lay outside the gene matches. DNA of the CDR3: TGTGCCAGCAGTGGGGGACTAGCGTTGATCTACGAGCAGTACTTC. Its protein is CASSGGLALIYEQYF.

The chain has TRBV11-2 and TRBJ1-1; the D is unclear. V lost 1 base to trimming and J lost 3 bases, with 6 bases between them. The length of the CDR3 is 13 residues. CDR1 is SGHAT, CDR2 FQNNGV, per germline. The CDR3 region has the DNA TGTGCCAGCAGCTTAGGCCGGGACACTGAAGCTTTCTTT. Encoded protein: CASSLGRDTEAFF.

The chain combines TRBV29-1 with TRBJ1-1, with D perhaps matching TRBD1 (5 bases). Germline CDR1 reads SQVTM; CDR2 reads ANQGSEA. The CDR3 runs to 13 residues. The CDR3: CSACGTPDTEAFF. CDR3 coding DNA: TGCAGTGCCTGTGGGACCCCGGACACTGAAGCTTTCTTT. Filled out from reference TRBV29-1 and TRBJ1-1, the complete variable domain reads SAVISQKPSRDICQRGTSLTIQCQVDSQVTMMFWYRQQPGQSLTLIATANQGSEATYESGFVIDKFPISRPNLTFSTLTVSNMSPEDSSIYLCSACGTPDTEAFFGQGTRLTVV.

The chain combines TRBV5-1 with TRBJ2-7, with D perhaps TRBD2 (7 bases). Trimming removed 4 bases at V and 0 bases at J, with 14 bases between. There are 15 residues in the CDR3. Germline V gene data show CDR1 as SGHRS and CDR2 as YFSETQ. The CDR3 spells CASSPVGGPSYEQYF. Here the CDR3 DNA reads TGCGCCAGCAGCCCTGTGGGGGGGCCCTCCTACGAGCAGTACTTC.

This chain joins TRBV19 and TRBJ2-1, with D possibly TRBD2 on 5 matching bases. The germline V gene encodes CDR1 LNHDA and CDR2 SQIVND (reference sequence). The CDR3 is 17 amino acids. Deletions cut 5 bases from V and 4 bases from J, with 21 bases between. As DNA, the CDR3 is TGTGCCAGTAGTTCCCAAGTCGCGGTCCCGGGGTACAATGAGCAGTTCTTC. Its protein product is CASSSQVAVPGYNEQFF.